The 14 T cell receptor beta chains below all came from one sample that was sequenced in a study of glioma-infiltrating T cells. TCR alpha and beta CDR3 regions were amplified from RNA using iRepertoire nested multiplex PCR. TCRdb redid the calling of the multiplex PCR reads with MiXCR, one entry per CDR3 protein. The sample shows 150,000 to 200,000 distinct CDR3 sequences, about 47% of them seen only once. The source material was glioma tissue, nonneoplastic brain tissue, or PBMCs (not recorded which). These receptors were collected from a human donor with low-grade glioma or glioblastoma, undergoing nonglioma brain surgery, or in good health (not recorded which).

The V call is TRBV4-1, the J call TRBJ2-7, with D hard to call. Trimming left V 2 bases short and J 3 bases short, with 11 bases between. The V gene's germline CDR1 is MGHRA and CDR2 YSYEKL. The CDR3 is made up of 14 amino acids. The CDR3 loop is CASSQQPGYYEQYF. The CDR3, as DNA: TGCGCCAGCAGCCAACAACCGGGTTACTACGAGCAGTACTTC.

CDR3 coding DNA: TGTGCCAGCAGTTATAGCGGGAGGGCCCGGGATGAGCAGTTCTTC. Its translation: CASSYSGRARDEQFF. J is TRBJ2-1 and V is TRBV2, with 11 positions matching TRBD2. The CDR3 extends over 15 amino acids. V gave up 5 bases and J gave up 8 bases; unmatched junction bases: 8. The germline gives CDR1 SNHLY, CDR2 FYNNEI.

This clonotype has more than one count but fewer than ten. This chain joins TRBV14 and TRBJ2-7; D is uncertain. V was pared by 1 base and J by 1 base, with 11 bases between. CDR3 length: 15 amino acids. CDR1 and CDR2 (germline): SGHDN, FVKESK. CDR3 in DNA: TGTGCCAGCAGCCAAGGAAATTCTGGATCCTACGAGCAGTACTTC. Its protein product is CASSQGNSGSYEQYF.

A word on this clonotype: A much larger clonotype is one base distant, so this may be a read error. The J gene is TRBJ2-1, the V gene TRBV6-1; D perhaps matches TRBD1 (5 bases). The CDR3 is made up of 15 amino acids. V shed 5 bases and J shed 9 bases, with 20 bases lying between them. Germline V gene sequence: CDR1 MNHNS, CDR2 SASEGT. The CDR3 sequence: CASSQECRQPLEQFF. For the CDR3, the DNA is TGTGCCAGCAGTCAAGAGTGCAGACAGCCCCTTGAGCAGTTCTTC.

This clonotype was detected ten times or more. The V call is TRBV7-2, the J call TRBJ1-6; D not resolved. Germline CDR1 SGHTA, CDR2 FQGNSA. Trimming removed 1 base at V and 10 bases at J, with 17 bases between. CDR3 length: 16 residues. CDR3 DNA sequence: TGTGCCAGCAGCTTAGGTTGGGCGGCACTAGGATCACCCCTCCACTTT. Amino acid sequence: CASSLGWAALGSPLHF. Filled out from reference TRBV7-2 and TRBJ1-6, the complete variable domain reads GAGVSQSPSNKVTEKGKDVELRCDPISGHTALYWYRQSLGQGLEFLIYFQGNSAPDKSGLPSDRFSAERTGGSVSTLTIQRTQQEDSAVYLCASSLGWAALGSPLHFGNGTRLTVT.

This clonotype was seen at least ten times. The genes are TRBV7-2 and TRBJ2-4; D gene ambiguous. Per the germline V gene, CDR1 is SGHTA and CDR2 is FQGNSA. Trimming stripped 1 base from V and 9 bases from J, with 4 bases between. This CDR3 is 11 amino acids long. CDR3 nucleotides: TGTGCCAGCAGCTTAGATCGCATTCAGTACTTC. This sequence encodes CASSLDRIQYF.

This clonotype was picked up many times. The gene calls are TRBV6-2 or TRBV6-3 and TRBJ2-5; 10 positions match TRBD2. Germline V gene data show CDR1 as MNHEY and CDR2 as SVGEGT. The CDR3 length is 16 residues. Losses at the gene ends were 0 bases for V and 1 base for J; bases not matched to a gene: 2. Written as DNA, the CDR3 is TGTGCCAGCAGTTACTCGGCTAGCGGGGGCCAAGAGACCCAGTACTTC. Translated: CASSYSASGGQETQYF.

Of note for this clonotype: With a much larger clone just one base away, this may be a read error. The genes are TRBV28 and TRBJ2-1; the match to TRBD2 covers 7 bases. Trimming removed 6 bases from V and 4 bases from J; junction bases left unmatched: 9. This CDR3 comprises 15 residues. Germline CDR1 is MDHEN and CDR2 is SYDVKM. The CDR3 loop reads CASSSTCGGYNEQFF. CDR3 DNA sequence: TGTGCCAGCAGCTCGACTTGCGGGGGATACAATGAGCAGTTCTTC.

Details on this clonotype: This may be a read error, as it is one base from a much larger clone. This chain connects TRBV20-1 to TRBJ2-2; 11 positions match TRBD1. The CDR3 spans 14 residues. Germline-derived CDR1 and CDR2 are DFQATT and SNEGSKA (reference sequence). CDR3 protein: CSAGTGGRTAELFF. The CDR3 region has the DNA TGCAGTGCCGGGACAGGGGGAAGGACCGCGGAGCTGTTTTTT.

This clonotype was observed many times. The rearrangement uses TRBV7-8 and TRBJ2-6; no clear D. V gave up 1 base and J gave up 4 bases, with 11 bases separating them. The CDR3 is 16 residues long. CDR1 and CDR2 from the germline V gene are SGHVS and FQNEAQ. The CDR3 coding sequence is TGTGCCAGCAGCTTAGGGCCCTGGTCGGGGGCCAACGTCCTGACTTTC. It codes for CASSLGPWSGANVLTF.

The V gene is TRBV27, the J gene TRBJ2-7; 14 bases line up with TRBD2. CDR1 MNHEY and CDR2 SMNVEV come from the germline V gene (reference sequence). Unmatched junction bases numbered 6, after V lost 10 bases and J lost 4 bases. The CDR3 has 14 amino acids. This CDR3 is CATSTSGRGYEQYF. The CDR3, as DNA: TGTGCCACTTCGACTAGCGGGAGGGGTTACGAGCAGTACTTC.

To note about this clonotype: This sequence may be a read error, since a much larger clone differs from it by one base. In nucleotides, the CDR3 is TGTCCCAGCAGCGCGACCACAACGGGGGGCTACACCTTC. Translated: CPSSATTTGGYTF. V and J are TRBV11-2 and TRBJ1-2; D remains ambiguous. The germline CDR1 and CDR2 sequences are SGHAT and FQNNGV. This CDR3 comprises 13 residues.

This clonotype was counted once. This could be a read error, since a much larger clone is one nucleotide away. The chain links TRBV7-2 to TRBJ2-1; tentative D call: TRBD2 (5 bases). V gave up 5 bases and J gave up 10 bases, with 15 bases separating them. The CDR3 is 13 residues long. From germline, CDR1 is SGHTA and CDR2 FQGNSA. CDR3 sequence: CASSIGLTKEQFF. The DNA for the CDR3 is TGTGCCAGCAGCATCGGACTTACTAAGGAGCAGTTCTTC.

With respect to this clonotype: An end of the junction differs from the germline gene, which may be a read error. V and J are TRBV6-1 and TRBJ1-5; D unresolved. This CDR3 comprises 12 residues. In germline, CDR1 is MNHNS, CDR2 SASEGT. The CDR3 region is CPSSDRVQPQHF. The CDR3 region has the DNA TGTCCCAGCAGTGACCGTGTCCAGCCCCAGCATTTT.